The clone carrying this T cell receptor (beta chain) was seen once. The sample is drawn from a study of blood T cell repertoires in COVID-19. Study details: The origin of the acute and convalescent COVID-19 samples was the United States, Italy and Spain.

Clones were sequenced by immunoSEQ multiplex PCR, and TCRdb holds only the in-frame ones, with some missing. Of 200,000 to 250,000 clones listed, approximately 90% are singletons. The V gene lost 0 bases and the J gene lost 0 bases, with 10 bases spanning the gap. The CDR3 contains 16 residues. Germline V gene sequence: CDR1 SGDLS, CDR2 YYNGEE. This rearrangement joins TRBV9 to TRBJ1-3; TRBD1 is a possible D gene (5 bases). This clonotype originated in a man in his thirties or forties with COVID-19, enrolled during active disease. The specimen sequenced was peripheral blood. The CDR3 sequence: CASSVAQENSGNTIYF. CDR3 in DNA: TGTGCCAGCAGCGTAGCACAGGAGAACTCTGGAAACACCATATATTTT.